This T cell receptor (beta chain) emerged from a study of T cells in Graves' hyperthyroidism and ophthalmopathy. J was trimmed by 1 base and V by 4 bases; bases with no gene match: 7. The CDR3 covers 15 residues. Germline-derived CDR1 and CDR2 are SGHRS and YFSETQ. From RNA transcripts, TCR beta CDR3 regions were amplified. TCR CDR3 underwent first-round RT-PCR with the HTBI primer set. MiXCR, applied by TCRdb to the multiplex PCR reads, yields one record per CDR3 protein. This sample carries around 690,000 distinct CDR3 sequences, 15% to 20% of them seen once, and the ten largest clones take 15%. The chain employs TRBV5-1 and TRBJ1-1, with 7 bases matching TRBD1. The receptor was derived from a middle-aged man with Graves' hyperthyroidism. The sequenced sample was blood. DNA of the CDR3: TGCGCCAGCAGCCGCTTTACAGGGGCGAACACTGAAGCTTTCTTT. Residues: CASSRFTGANTEAFF.